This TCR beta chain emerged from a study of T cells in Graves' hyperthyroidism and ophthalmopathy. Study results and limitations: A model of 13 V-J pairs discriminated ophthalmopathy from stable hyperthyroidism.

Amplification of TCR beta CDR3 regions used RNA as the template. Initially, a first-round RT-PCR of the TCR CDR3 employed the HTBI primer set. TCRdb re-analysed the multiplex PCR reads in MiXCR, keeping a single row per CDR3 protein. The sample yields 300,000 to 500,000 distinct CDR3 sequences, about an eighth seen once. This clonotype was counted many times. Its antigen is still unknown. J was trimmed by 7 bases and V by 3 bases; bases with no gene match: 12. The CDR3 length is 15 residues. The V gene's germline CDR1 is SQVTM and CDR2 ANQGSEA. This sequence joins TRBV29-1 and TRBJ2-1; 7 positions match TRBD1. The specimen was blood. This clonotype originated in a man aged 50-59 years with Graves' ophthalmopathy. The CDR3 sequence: CSVEKTRQGVNEQFF. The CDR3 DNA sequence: TGCAGCGTTGAGAAGACAAGGCAGGGGGTGAATGAGCAGTTCTTC.